A selection of T cell receptor beta chains follows, all from one sample in a study of T cell repertoires in cytomegalovirus infection. TCRdb used MiXCR to reprocess the reads, holding one entry per CDR3 protein. The sample holds 200,000 to 300,000 distinct CDR3 sequences, roughly 9% seen once. The sequenced sample was PBMCs. The origin of the receptors is a human donor in good health (CMV status not recorded). Some clones in this sample may be carry-over from other donors' samples. Both conserved end residues are part of each CDR3. The order of the fields is clone size, V gene, D gene, J gene, CDR3 length, CDR3 protein, CDR3 DNA. The D gene is left open where the match is weak. Part of the rows lack a size; the others show once, few, many or a class for expanded clones.

many,TRBV11-2,.,TRBJ2-1,14,CASSLNRLNNEQFF,TGTGCCAGCAGCTTAAACCGGTTAAACAATGAGCAGTTCTTC
many,TRBV7-2,TRBD2,TRBJ2-2,16,CASSLQSGRNTGELFF,TGTGCCAGCAGCTTACAGAGCGGGAGGAACACCGGGGAGCTGTTTTTT
many,TRBV5-1,.,TRBJ2-1,18,CASSPDGWGAGSYNEQFF,TGCGCCAGCAGCCCGGATGGATGGGGGGCAGGTAGCTACAATGAGCAGTTCTTC
few,TRBV14,TRBD1,TRBJ1-1,15,CASSQDRDRGSEAFF,TGTGCCAGCAGCCAAGATAGGGACAGGGGATCTGAAGCTTTCTTT
many,TRBV7-8,TRBD2,TRBJ2-1,18,CASSLVLDTRGVLSEQFF,TGTGCCAGCAGCTTAGTTCTAGACACCCGGGGGGTATTGAGTGAGCAGTTCTTC
.,TRBV29-1,TRBD1,TRBJ2-7,13,CSVEGTGEYEQYF,TGCAGCGTTGAGGGGACAGGGGAGTACGAGCAGTACTTC
many,TRBV7-9,TRBD2,TRBJ2-5,14,CASSRLAGAETQYF,TGTGCCAGCAGCAGATTAGCGGGGGCAGAGACCCAGTACTTC
many,TRBV20-1,.,TRBJ2-1,15,CSAPHGGFSYNEQFF,TGCAGTGCTCCCCATGGCGGGTTCTCCTACAATGAGCAGTTCTTC
many,TRBV4-2,.,TRBJ2-7,14,CASSPDRFLHEQYF,TGTGCCAGCAGCCCGGACCGGTTCCTCCACGAGCAGTACTTC
many,TRBV18,.,TRBJ2-7,13,CASSPVLSGEQYF,TGTGCCAGCTCACCAGTTCTGTCCGGAGAGCAGTACTTC
many,TRBV19,.,TRBJ1-1,13,CASRWEERTEAFF,TGTGCCAGTAGATGGGAAGAGAGAACTGAAGCTTTCTTT
many,TRBV11-3,.,TRBJ2-5,15,CASSGRTDRQETQYF,TGTGCCAGCAGCGGCAGGACGGATCGCCAAGAGACCCAGTACTTC
few,TRBV27,TRBD1,TRBJ2-5,14,CASSLSRGRETQYF,TGTGCCAGCAGTTTATCAAGGGGGCGGGAGACCCAGTACTTC
many,TRBV15,TRBD2,TRBJ2-2,19,CATSSPGQVAGGPAGELFF,TGTGCCACCAGCAGTCCAGGACAGGTAGCGGGAGGGCCGGCCGGGGAGCTGTTTTTT
.,TRBV29-1,TRBD2,TRBJ2-2,17,CSVFALAGEAGTGELFF,TGCAGCGTTTTCGCACTAGCGGGAGAAGCTGGCACCGGGGAGCTGTTTTTT
few,TRBV4-3,TRBD2,TRBJ2-3,18,CASSFSAGTSGRSDTQYF,TGCGCCAGCAGCTTCTCCGCCGGGACTAGCGGGAGATCGGATACGCAGTATTTT
many,TRBV7-6,.,TRBJ1-2,13,CASSLQQSYGYTF,TGTGCCAGCAGCTTACAACAGTCCTATGGCTACACCTTC
many,TRBV7-2,TRBD2,TRBJ2-3,17,CASSLALLAGSTDTQYF,TGTGCCAGCAGCTTAGCCTTGTTAGCGGGGAGCACAGATACGCAGTATTTT
many,TRBV7-3,TRBD2,TRBJ2-1,15,CASSLVSGGYNEQFF,TGTGCCAGCAGCTTAGTTAGCGGGGGCTACAATGAGCAGTTCTTC
few,TRBV12-3/TRBV12-4,.,TRBJ2-7,11,CASSVRFEQYF,TGTGCCAGCAGTGTGCGTTTCGAGCAGTACTTC
few,TRBV6-2/TRBV6-3,.,TRBJ2-3,14,CASSYWGNTDTQYF,TGTGCCAGCAGTTACTGGGGGAACACAGATACGCAGTATTTT
many,TRBV7-2,.,TRBJ2-2,20,CASSFFLAPSGRANTGELFF,TGTGCCAGCAGTTTCTTCTTGGCGCCCTCCGGAAGAGCGAACACCGGGGAGCTGTTTTTT
few,TRBV6-1,.,TRBJ1-2,15,CASKADDRTNYGYTF,TGTGCCAGCAAAGCAGACGACAGGACAAACTATGGCTACACCTTC
many,TRBV7-2,TRBD1,TRBJ2-5,15,CASSFDRGRSETQYF,TGTGCCAGCAGCTTCGACAGGGGGCGGTCAGAGACCCAGTACTTC
many,TRBV28,.,TRBJ1-5,12,CASSSRQQPQHF,TGTGCCAGCAGTTCGAGACAGCAGCCCCAGCATTTT
many,TRBV6-6,.,TRBJ1-2,17,CASSLPKKTDENYGYTF,TGTGCCAGCAGCTTACCTAAAAAGACAGACGAGAACTATGGCTACACCTTC
.,TRBV15,.,TRBJ2-1,13,CATSRPATREQFF,TGTGCCACCAGCCGCCCCGCCACTCGTGAGCAGTTCTTC
.,TRBV10-3,.,TRBJ2-7,12,CAIGPLGNEQYF,TGTGCCATCGGGCCCCTGGGGAACGAGCAGTACTTC
.,TRBV12-3/TRBV12-4,.,TRBJ2-1,14,CASRRLANDNEQFF,TGTGCCAGCAGGCGCCTGGCTAACGACAATGAGCAGTTCTTC
once,TRBV7-9,TRBD1,TRBJ1-1,13,CASLRDRDTEAFF,TGTGCCAGCTTAAGGGACAGGGACACTGAAGCTTTCTTT
few,TRBV10-3,.,TRBJ1-6,14,CAISVGGGNSPLHF,TGTGCCATCAGTGTAGGAGGGGGAAATTCACCCCTCCACTTT
many,TRBV7-2,.,TRBJ1-1,13,CASSPDPRGEAFF,TGTGCCAGCAGCCCCGACCCGCGGGGTGAAGCTTTCTTT
few,TRBV12-3/TRBV12-4,.,TRBJ1-6,13,CASRGGFNSPLHF,TGTGCCAGCAGAGGCGGATTTAATTCACCCCTCCACTTT
.,TRBV7-9,TRBD2,TRBJ2-1,15,CASSSGGGETREQFF,TGTGCCAGCAGCTCTGGGGGAGGGGAGACGCGTGAGCAGTTCTTC
many,TRBV20-1,TRBD2,TRBJ2-5,14,CSAPAAGGGETQYF,TGCAGTGCTCCGGCGGCGGGAGGTGGAGAGACCCAGTACTTC
.,TRBV20-1,.,TRBJ2-7,15,CSALAPVAGRYEQYF,TGCAGTGCCCTGGCCCCCGTAGCAGGGCGGTACGAGCAGTACTTC
many,TRBV7-2,.,TRBJ2-7,15,CASSLGVTGSYEQYF,TGTGCCAGCAGCTTAGGTGTGACAGGCTCCTACGAGCAGTACTTC